These T cell receptor beta chains were read from a single sample in a study of immune evolution from preneoplasia to lung adenocarcinoma. The data were produced by immunoSEQ multiplex PCR, yet TCRdb's version contains in-frame clones alone and is incomplete. Altogether a few thousand clones are present, around four fifths being singletons, with the ten largest covering roughly 3.9%. The specimen was FFPE minimally invasive lung adenocarcinoma tissue. The source is a person between 60 and 80 years old with lung adenocarcinoma. Each CDR3 is given with its conserved first and last residue. Not all rows give a size; the values are once, few, many and, for expanded clones, a class.

clone_size v_call cdr3_aa
. TRBV6-1 CASSATSGGVQETQYF
. TRBV9 CASSDGGYYGYTF
. TRBV5-4 CASSHSNEQYF
. TRBV5-6 CASSLAQPYGYTF
. TRBV30 CAWRVPGQNYNEQFF
once TRBV19 CASSSQLQTSGRAFDEQFF
once TRBV6-5 CASSYVYNGDEQFF
. TRBV30 CAWSGTGWTEAFF
. TRBV28 CASREEGVEQYF
. TRBV11-2 CASSSHWLASGRYNEQFF
. TRBV7-9 CASSLGGLVASYEQYF
. TRBV9 CASSVGAGSSYNEQFF
. TRBV6-6 CASSYSIGQGAIYF
. TRBV5-1 CASSLTGVGETQYF
. TRBV5-4 CASSRGGVTGDSYTF
. TRBV19 CASSMPRLRTGAYNEQFF
. TRBV30 CAWSVMHQSFSGNTIYF
once TRBV10-1 CASSEQGGINTYEQYF
. TRBV9 CASSLGSGGEGRGDTQYF
. TRBV27 CASSPGRANTGELFF
. TRBV7-9 CASTSGFSSYNEQFF
. TRBV2 CASRHQGVLGEKLFF
few TRBV4-3 CASSQGQGANYGYTF